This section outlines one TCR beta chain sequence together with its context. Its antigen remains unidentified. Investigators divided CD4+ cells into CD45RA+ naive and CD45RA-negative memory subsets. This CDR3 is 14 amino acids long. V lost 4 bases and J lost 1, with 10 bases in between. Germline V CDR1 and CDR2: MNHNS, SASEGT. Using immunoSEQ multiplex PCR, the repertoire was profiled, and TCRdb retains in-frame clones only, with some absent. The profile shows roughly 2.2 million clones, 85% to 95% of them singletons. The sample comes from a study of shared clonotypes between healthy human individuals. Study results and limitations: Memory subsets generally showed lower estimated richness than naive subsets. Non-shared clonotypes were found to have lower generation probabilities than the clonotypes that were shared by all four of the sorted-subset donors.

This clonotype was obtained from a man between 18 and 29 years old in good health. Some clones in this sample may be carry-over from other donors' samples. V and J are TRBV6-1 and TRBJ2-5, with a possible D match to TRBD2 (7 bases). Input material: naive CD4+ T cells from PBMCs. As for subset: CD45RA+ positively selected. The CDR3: CASSVGGAQETQYF. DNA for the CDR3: TGTGCCAGCAGTGTAGGGGGGGCCCAAGAGACCCAGTACTTC.